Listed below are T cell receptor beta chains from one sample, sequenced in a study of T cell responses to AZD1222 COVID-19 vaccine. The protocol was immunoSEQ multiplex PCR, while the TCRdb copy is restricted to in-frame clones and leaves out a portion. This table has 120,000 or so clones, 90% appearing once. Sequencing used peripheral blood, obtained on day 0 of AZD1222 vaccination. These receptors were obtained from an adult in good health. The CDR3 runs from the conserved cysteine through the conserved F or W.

CDR3 protein: CASSHPGSYTEAFF; V gene: TRBV19; J gene: TRBJ1-1
CDR3 protein: CASSPHPPRANEKLFF; V gene: TRBV28; J gene: TRBJ1-4
CDR3 protein: CASSFRGPGQPQHF; V gene: TRBV28; J gene: TRBJ1-5
CDR3 protein: CATSGGTASTDTQYF; V gene: TRBV24-1; J gene: TRBJ2-3
CDR3 protein: CASSLARAEDTQYF; V gene: TRBV5-1; J gene: TRBJ2-3
CDR3 protein: CSVRIGGEQYF; V gene: TRBV29-1; J gene: TRBJ2-7
CDR3 protein: CASTPGLRTDSYNSPLHF; V gene: TRBV5-5; J gene: TRBJ1-6
CDR3 protein: CAIRGTSGNYNEQFF; V gene: TRBV10-3; J gene: TRBJ2-1
CDR3 protein: CAISPLALGNTEAFF; V gene: TRBV10-3; J gene: TRBJ1-1
CDR3 protein: CASSLTGEYGYTF; V gene: TRBV5-1; J gene: TRBJ1-2
CDR3 protein: CASSLRTGFFYGYTF; V gene: TRBV6-5; J gene: TRBJ1-2
CDR3 protein: CATSDLTGPNTGELFF; V gene: TRBV24-1; J gene: TRBJ2-2
CDR3 protein: CASTTPEGAETQYF; V gene: TRBV6-6; J gene: TRBJ2-5
CDR3 protein: CASSQDAGQNYQETQYF; V gene: TRBV4-1; J gene: TRBJ2-5
CDR3 protein: CASSLNRGRSYGYTF; V gene: TRBV6-5; J gene: TRBJ1-2
CDR3 protein: CASSSGLAEYEQYF; V gene: TRBV5-4; J gene: TRBJ2-7
CDR3 protein: CASSTQGEETQYF; V gene: TRBV5-1; J gene: TRBJ2-5
CDR3 protein: CASRQSGSSNQPQHF; V gene: TRBV10-2; J gene: TRBJ1-5
CDR3 protein: CAISAPKGQNYGYTF; V gene: TRBV10-3; J gene: TRBJ1-2
CDR3 protein: CASSIPRGDRSSPQHF; V gene: TRBV19; J gene: TRBJ1-5
CDR3 protein: CASSRDRLSTNEKLFF; V gene: TRBV7-2; J gene: TRBJ1-4
CDR3 protein: CASSYLTQGRRNQPQHF; V gene: TRBV6-2/TRBV6-3; J gene: TRBJ1-5
CDR3 protein: CASSSQGGAGEKLFF; V gene: TRBV5-1; J gene: TRBJ1-4